This passage covers 14 T cell receptor beta chains from one sample sequenced in a study of T cells in Graves' hyperthyroidism and ophthalmopathy. Researchers amplified the TCR beta CDR3 regions from RNA transcripts. RT-PCR in the first round (using the HTBI primer set) targeted the TCR CDR3. TCRdb recomputed calls from the multiplex PCR reads with MiXCR, one row per CDR3 protein. This sample has approximately 250,000 distinct CDR3 sequences; about 25% occur once, and the top ten carry approximately 35%. What was sequenced was blood. The receptors shown here come from a woman aged 40 to 50 with Graves' ophthalmopathy.

This clonotype was seen a single time. The chain is built from TRBV29-1 and TRBJ1-2, with D uncertain. V lost 3 bases to trimming and J lost 7 bases, with 12 bases between them. Germline V gene lookup returns CDR1 SQVTM and CDR2 ANQGSEA. The CDR3 is 12 amino acids. The CDR3 coding sequence is TGCAGCGTTGACACGGCTGTGCTTGGCTACACCTTC. Protein: CSVDTAVLGYTF.

This clonotype has at least ten counts. CDR3 nucleotides: TGTGCCATCAGTTCCGGACTAGCGGGAGTCGTGAGCGAGCAGTACTTC. Amino acid sequence: CAISSGLAGVVSEQYF. The chain links TRBV10-3 to TRBJ2-7, with TRBD2 matching over 13 bases. The CDR3 is 16 residues long. V was clipped by 5 bases and J by 6 bases; unmatched bases: 10. Germline CDR1 ENHRY, CDR2 SYGVKD.

This clonotype was observed at least ten times. The chain uses TRBV24-1 and TRBJ2-2; no clear D. Trimming shortened V by 5 bases and J by 0 bases, and 9 bases separated the two germline ends. Per germline, CDR1 KGHDR and CDR2 SFDVKD. CDR3 length: 15 residues. For the CDR3, the DNA is TGTGCCACCAGTGGAGTGGAGACGAACACCGGGGAGCTGTTTTTT. As protein: CATSGVETNTGELFF.

This clonotype was seen repeatedly, ten times or more. The V call is TRBV28, the J call TRBJ1-6, with D tentatively TRBD1 (5 bases). The V and J ends lost 6 bases and 9 bases respectively, with 18 bases between them. The CDR3 runs to 15 residues. Germline CDR1 and CDR2: MDHEN and SYDVKM. CDR3 loop: CASSDSANSRSPLHF. The CDR3 DNA reads as TGTGCCAGCAGCGACAGTGCCAATAGTCGTTCACCCCTCCACTTT.

The chain couples TRBV12-3 or TRBV12-4 to TRBJ2-3; 12 nucleotides match TRBD2. The CDR3 totals 15 residues. V lost 5 bases, J lost 4 bases, and 4 bases stayed unmatched. DNA for the CDR3: TGTGCCAGCAGTCCTAGCGGGAGGGATGCAGATACGCAGTATTTT. Translation gives CASSPSGRDADTQYF.

At least ten counts were recorded for this clonotype. The gene calls are TRBV6-5 and TRBJ1-5; D is perhaps TRBD1 (5 bases). The CDR3 consists of 15 residues. Trimming took off 8 bases at V and 0 bases at J, with 14 bases between the two ends. Looked up from germline, CDR1 is MNHEY and CDR2 is SVGAGI. The CDR3 DNA sequence: TGTGCCAGCGGGCGGGACCCCGTTAGCAATCAGCCCCAGCATTTT. Encoded protein: CASGRDPVSNQPQHF.

At least ten counts were recorded for this clonotype. The chain uses TRBV28 and TRBJ2-2, with TRBD2 matching over 9 bases. The ends lost 8 bases at V and 7 bases at J; junction bases unmatched: 11. Germline CDR1 and CDR2: MDHEN and SYDVKM. This CDR3 spans 15 amino acids. DNA for the CDR3: TGTGCCAGCGGGACCCCGGGACTAGCTAACGGGGAGCTGTTTTTT. It translates to CASGTPGLANGELFF.

This clonotype was observed at least ten times. The rearrangement links TRBV20-1 to TRBJ2-7; TRBD1 agrees at 9 bases. Trimming at V came to 3 bases and at J to 4 bases, leaving 4 bases not matched to a gene. CDR1 DFQATT and CDR2 SNEGSKA come from the germline V gene (reference sequence). The CDR3 covers 13 residues. This CDR3 reads CSASTGGSYEQYF. In DNA form, the CDR3 reads TGCAGTGCTAGTACAGGGGGCTCTTACGAGCAGTACTTC.

In this sample, this clonotype turned up many times. The rearrangement joins TRBV20-1 to TRBJ2-7; D could derive from TRBD1 or TRBD2 (5 bases each). CDR1 is DFQATT and CDR2 is SNEGSKA in the germline V gene (reference sequence). The V end was cut by 6 bases, the J end by 7 bases, with 16 bases between. The CDR3 covers 12 residues. CDR3 in DNA: TGCAGTGCCCTGGGGGATCTGGGAGAGCAGTACTTC. Translating it yields CSALGDLGEQYF.

This clonotype was seen at least ten times. The chain carries TRBV28 and TRBJ2-2, with 8 bases lining up with TRBD2. The germline gives CDR1 MDHEN, CDR2 SYDVKM. After removal of 5 bases from V and 2 bases from J, the junction contained 7 bases not matched to a gene. CDR3 size: 16 residues. CDR3: CASSPGAGENTGELFF. The CDR3 DNA is TGTGCCAGCAGTCCTGGAGCGGGAGAAAACACCGGGGAGCTGTTTTTT.

J is TRBJ2-7 and V is TRBV11-2; unclear D gene. CDR3 size: 16 residues. Between the trimmed V and J ends, which lost 1 base and 3 bases, there was a span of 16 bases. Per the germline V gene, CDR1 is SGHAT and CDR2 is FQNNGV. The CDR3 coding sequence is TGTGCCAGCAGCTTAGGATTCGGCGGCAGTAGCTACGAGCAGTACTTC. It specifies CASSLGFGGSSYEQYF.

The rearrangement joins TRBV9 to TRBJ2-2; 9 nucleotides agree with TRBD2. CDR1 SGDLS and CDR2 YYNGEE come from the germline V gene. The J segment lost 7 bases and the V segment lost 3 bases, leaving 22 bases of the junction unmatched. This CDR3 region has 20 residues. For the CDR3, the DNA is TGTGCCAGCAGCGCGGGGGGCATTATTTTTAGCGGGAGTCGGAACGGGGAGCTGTTTTTT. It encodes CASSAGGIIFSGSRNGELFF.

The sample holds many counts of this clonotype. This chain uses TRBV24-1 with TRBJ1-1; the match to TRBD1 covers 8 bases. There are 13 residues in the CDR3. Germline lookup yields CDR1 KGHDR and CDR2 SFDVKD. The trim removed 9 bases at V and 5 bases at J, leaving 7 bases unmatched. In DNA, the CDR3 is TGTGCCACCCAGGGGGCAGGGAGGACTGAAGCTTTCTTT. This sequence encodes CATQGAGRTEAFF.

This clonotype showed up many times. The CDR3 reads CASRLTSSYEQYF. In nucleotides, the CDR3 is TGTGCCAGCAGGCTGACTAGCTCCTACGAGCAGTACTTC. The chain uses TRBV27 and TRBJ2-7, with D tentatively TRBD2 (6 bases). The germline V gene encodes CDR1 MNHEY and CDR2 SMNVEV (reference sequence). Trimming pared 6 bases from V and 0 bases from J, leaving 9 bases between. This CDR3 is 13 amino acids long.